This T cell receptor (beta chain) was documented in a study of blood T cells in healthy people across ages (dated by TCRdb to about 2015). Some background on the complete study: In model experiments, template switching captured about one uniquely barcoded TCR beta cDNA molecule for every two T cells. The study analyzed two additional independent replicas of 1 million unique cDNA reads from the same blood draw for two donors, one aged 18 to 30 and one aged 80 or older. The study measured age-related changes in TCR beta repertoire diversity using deep sequencing normalized with unique cDNA molecular identifiers. Four age groups were formed from the donors: young (average approximately 15 years), middle-aged (just under 40), aged (around 68) and long-lived (around 80). Donors of different ages were randomly distributed across sequencing lanes to avoid experimental bias. Points the paper makes about the study in general: Observed TCR beta diversity per million T cells fell roughly linearly with age, and a significant reduction was already apparent by age approximately 41. Conclusive comparison of naive and antigen-experienced compartments was prevented by the profiling of bulk unsorted PBMCs. Because donor CMV infection status was unknown, age-related changes in expanded clonotypes were potentially confounded. Total diversity estimates from one million sequenced T cells were considered lower bounds and underestimates. A strong correlation was found between observed TCR beta diversity and the percentage of naive T cells measured by flow cytometry. Compared with the aged group, the long-lived group had more naive CD4+ T cells, fewer expanded clones and increased TCR diversity, suggesting age selection.

Systemically healthy Caucasian individuals from Russia, over 30 in total and aged about 6 to 100 years, were included as donors. Each donor gave 9 to 10 milliliters of peripheral blood, collected into EDTA-treated Vacutainer tubes. Ficoll-Paque density-gradient centrifugation was used to isolate PBMCs, with at least 6.5 million per sample. Trizol reagent was used to extract total RNA from the PBMCs, yielding at least 5.5 micrograms per sample. Naive CD45RAhigh/CD27high T cell percentages were measured by flow cytometry on a PBMC aliquot from every donor. The germline V gene specifies SGHTA as CDR1 and FQGNSA as CDR2. V gives up 1 base and J gives up 0 bases, and the segment between their germline ends measures 13 bases. The CDR3 spans 17 residues, from the cysteine through the phenylalanine. Kept here is only the CDR3 DNA, which spans 51 bases and is read in frame from base 1. Libraries were constructed by 5' RACE. For sequencing, an Illumina HiSeq 2500 was employed. A second about 7 to 11 cycle PCR used a sample-barcoded 5' primer and a J-beta primer mix. Each TCR beta cDNA molecule received a unique molecular identifier from a template-switch 5' adaptor carrying 12 random nucleotides. Each sample yielded at least 2.5 million CDR3-containing paired-end reads. First-strand cDNA synthesis was performed from all RNA using the Mint cDNA synthesis kit, with priming by a TRBC-specific oligonucleotide. After uracil-DNA glycosylase treatment, a first 18-cycle PCR used universal primers M1SS and BC2_uni_R on all cDNA. For the original study's pipeline: For normalization, 1 million high-quality reads, each with a distinct molecular identifier, were randomly selected from each sample. Reads sharing molecular identifiers were discarded rather than binned into consensus sequences. MiTCR, with a Q25 quality threshold and the strictest error-elimination algorithm, was used for CDR3 identification, clonotype clustering and error correction. A nonparametric unseen species model with Euler transformation was used to estimate a lower bound on total TCR beta diversity. Through fastp at Q25 and MiXCR, TCRdb rebuilt clones from the public reads, retaining in-frame beta chains. Duplicate CDR3 protein sequences are folded into a single record with the most common DNA and genes. TCRdb's processing, not the authors' own work, is the source of the V and J calls. This sample lists approximately 810,000 distinct CDR3 sequences; 29% were detected once. The leading ten clones occupy roughly 17% of the sample.

The sample holds many counts of this clonotype. The clone's antigen remains unknown. No base qualities exist here, and no much larger clone lies one base off it. The chain is assembled from TRBV7-2 and TRBJ2-1, with the D segment identity uncertain. The clonotype originates from an elderly woman in good health. Sequencing used blood. The nucleotide sequence is TGTGCCAGCAGCTTAGAGATGGGGATGAGCTCCTACAATGAGCAGTTCTTC. It specifies CASSLEMGMSSYNEQFF.